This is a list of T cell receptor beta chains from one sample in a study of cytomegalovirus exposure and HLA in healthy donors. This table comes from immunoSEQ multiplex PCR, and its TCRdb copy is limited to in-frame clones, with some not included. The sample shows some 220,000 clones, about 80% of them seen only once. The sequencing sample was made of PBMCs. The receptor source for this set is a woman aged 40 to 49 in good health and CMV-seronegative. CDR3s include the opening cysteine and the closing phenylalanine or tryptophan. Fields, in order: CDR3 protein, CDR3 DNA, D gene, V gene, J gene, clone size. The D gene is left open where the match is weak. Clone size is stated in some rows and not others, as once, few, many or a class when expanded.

CASRGGAPNGYTF,TGTGCCAGCAGGGGGGGGGCTCCTAATGGCTACACCTTC,.,TRBV2,TRBJ1-2,once
CASSFYSDSYEQYF,TGTGCCAGCAGTTTTTATAGCGACTCCTACGAGCAGTACTTC,.,TRBV27,TRBJ2-7,once
CATTRTSGTYNEQFF,TGTGCCACCACCCGGACTAGCGGGACTTACAATGAGCAGTTCTTC,TRBD2,TRBV15,TRBJ2-1,.
CASSGPVRGGGDEAFF,TGTGCCAGCAGTGGACCTGTCCGCGGGGGCGGAGATGAAGCTTTCTTT,.,TRBV6-1,TRBJ1-1,.
CASSLALRDTGSDGYTF,TGTGCCAGCAGCTTAGCCCTCCGGGACACTGGTTCGGATGGCTACACCTTC,.,TRBV7-2,TRBJ1-2,.
CASSSPDRVNWYTEAFF,TGTGCCAGCAGCTCGCCGGACAGGGTCAACTGGTACACTGAAGCTTTCTTT,TRBD1,TRBV13,TRBJ1-1,once
CASSLGTSGLWQETQYF,TGTGCCAGCAGCTTAGGGACTAGCGGCCTTTGGCAAGAGACCCAGTACTTC,TRBD2,TRBV11-2,TRBJ2-5,once
CASSKNGDRQAGNTIYF,TGTGCCAGCAGCAAAAACGGGGACAGGCAAGCGGGAAACACCATATATTTT,.,TRBV21-1,TRBJ1-3,.
CASNWGQDRDHEKLFF,TGTGCCAGCAACTGGGGCCAGGACAGGGACCATGAAAAACTGTTTTTT,TRBD1,TRBV7-9,TRBJ1-4,.
CTSSQDFRDRALNSPLHF,TGCACCAGCAGCCAAGATTTCCGCGACAGGGCACTCAATTCACCCCTCCACTTT,.,TRBV1,TRBJ1-6,.
CASSQRQGNQETQYF,TGCGCCAGCAGCCAACGACAGGGAAACCAAGAGACCCAGTACTTC,TRBD1,TRBV5-1,TRBJ2-5,.
CASSPGLANSVQYF,TGCGCCAGCAGTCCGGGACTAGCCAACTCAGTGCAGTACTTC,TRBD2,TRBV4-1,TRBJ2-5,.
CASSPGLAGGLYEQYF,TGTGCCAGCAGCCCAGGACTAGCGGGGGGACTCTACGAGCAGTACTTC,TRBD2,TRBV9,TRBJ2-7,.
CASNRREGEAFF,TGTGCCAGCAATCGTCGGGAGGGTGAAGCTTTCTTT,.,TRBV6-1,TRBJ1-1,.
CASSLYRMDNEQFF,TGCGCCAGCAGCTTGTACAGGATGGACAATGAGCAGTTCTTC,.,TRBV5-1,TRBJ2-1,.
CASSPGQGLYEQYF,TGTGCCAGCAGCCCGGGACAGGGCCTCTACGAGCAGTACTTC,TRBD1,TRBV5-4,TRBJ2-7,.
CASTDGGYEQFF,TGTGCCAGCACTGATGGAGGGTATGAGCAGTTCTTC,.,TRBV6-5,TRBJ2-1,.
CAWSGVLAEETQYF,TGTGCCTGGAGTGGAGTTCTAGCGGAAGAGACCCAGTACTTC,TRBD2,TRBV30,TRBJ2-5,once
CAWSLGSNEQFF,TGTGCCTGGAGTTTGGGCAGCAATGAGCAGTTCTTC,.,TRBV30,TRBJ2-1,once
CASSPLPGGTEAFF,TGCGCCAGCAGTCCACTCCCGGGGGGGACTGAAGCTTTCTTT,.,TRBV5-1,TRBJ1-1,few
CASSTQLEAEAFF,TGTGCCAGTAGTACCCAACTGGAGGCTGAAGCTTTCTTT,.,TRBV19,TRBJ1-1,.
CASSLRAGGELFF,TGTGCCAGCAGCCTACGAGCGGGGGGGGAGCTGTTTTTT,TRBD2,TRBV7-9,TRBJ2-2,once
CASSAQGAAYNEQFF,TGTGCCAGCAGTGCACAGGGGGCGGCCTACAATGAGCAGTTCTTC,TRBD1,TRBV6-4,TRBJ2-1,.
CASSPPQTNYGYTF,TGTGCCAGCTCACCACCCCAGACAAACTATGGCTACACCTTC,.,TRBV18,TRBJ1-2,.
CASSSIADSTDTQYF,TGCGCCAGCAGCTCCATAGCGGATAGCACAGATACGCAGTATTTT,.,TRBV5-1,TRBJ2-3,.
CASSGISGFDGYTF,TGTGCCAGCAGTGGCATATCAGGGTTTGATGGCTACACCTTC,.,TRBV6-6,TRBJ1-2,.
CASSLAGGSNTGELFF,TGTGCCAGCAGCTTAGCAGGGGGCTCCAACACCGGGGAGCTGTTTTTT,TRBD1,TRBV7-8,TRBJ2-2,.
CSVAGTNQPQHF,TGCAGCGTTGCAGGTACCAATCAGCCCCAGCATTTT,.,TRBV29-1,TRBJ1-5,few
CAISESPGGFTEAFF,TGTGCCATCAGTGAGTCGCCCGGGGGATTCACTGAAGCTTTCTTT,.,TRBV10-3,TRBJ1-1,few
CASSTLRTGGRHSPLHF,TGTGCCAGTAGTACCCTACGGACAGGGGGCAGGCATTCACCCCTCCACTTT,TRBD1,TRBV19,TRBJ1-6,.
CASEGAGANVLTF,TGTGCCAGCGAGGGCGCTGGGGCCAACGTCCTGACTTTC,.,TRBV7-9,TRBJ2-6,.
CASSQGDSDSYGYTF,TGTGCCAGCAGCCAAGGGGACAGCGACTCCTATGGCTACACCTTC,TRBD1,TRBV4-2,TRBJ1-2,.
CASSLLTGSSYNEQFF,TGCGCCAGCAGCTTGTTAACAGGCAGCTCCTACAATGAGCAGTTCTTC,.,TRBV5-1,TRBJ2-1,.
CASSEGTGRNEQFF,TGTGCCAGCAGCGAAGGGACAGGGCGCAATGAGCAGTTCTTC,TRBD1,TRBV9,TRBJ2-1,once
CASSNRQGATEAFF,TGTGCCAGCAGCAACCGACAGGGGGCCACTGAAGCTTTCTTT,.,TRBV21-1,TRBJ1-1,once
CASSQDRWRQYF,TGTGCCAGCAGCCAAGATAGGTGGAGGCAGTATTTT,.,TRBV14,TRBJ2-3,.
CASSQENKAPGLAGGSGTQYF,TGTGCCAGCAGCCAAGAAAATAAGGCTCCGGGACTAGCGGGGGGCTCGGGGACCCAGTACTTC,TRBD2,TRBV4-2,TRBJ2-5,.
CASSESRGTEAFF,TGTGCCAGCTCGGAAAGCAGGGGCACTGAAGCTTTCTTT,.,TRBV18,TRBJ1-1,.
CASSLALGGNQPQHF,TGTGCCAGCAGCTTAGCGCTCGGGGGCAATCAGCCCCAGCATTTT,.,TRBV7-8,TRBJ1-5,.
CASSFGGLGQPQHF,TGTGCCAGCAGTTTCGGGGGTTTGGGCCAGCCCCAGCATTTT,.,TRBV28,TRBJ1-5,few
CASSLAGAQETQYF,TGCGCCAGCAGCTTGGCTGGGGCCCAAGAGACCCAGTACTTC,.,TRBV5-1,TRBJ2-5,.
CASSLAPFMETQYF,TGTGCCAGCTCACTCGCGCCCTTCATGGAGACCCAGTACTTC,.,TRBV18,TRBJ2-5,.
CASRHVPRTSDGYTF,TGTGCCAGCAGACATGTCCCTCGGACATCGGATGGCTACACCTTC,.,TRBV5-6,TRBJ1-2,.
CASSLGLVAFF,TGCGCCAGCAGCTTGGGGCTAGTAGCTTTCTTC,.,TRBV5-1,TRBJ2-1,few